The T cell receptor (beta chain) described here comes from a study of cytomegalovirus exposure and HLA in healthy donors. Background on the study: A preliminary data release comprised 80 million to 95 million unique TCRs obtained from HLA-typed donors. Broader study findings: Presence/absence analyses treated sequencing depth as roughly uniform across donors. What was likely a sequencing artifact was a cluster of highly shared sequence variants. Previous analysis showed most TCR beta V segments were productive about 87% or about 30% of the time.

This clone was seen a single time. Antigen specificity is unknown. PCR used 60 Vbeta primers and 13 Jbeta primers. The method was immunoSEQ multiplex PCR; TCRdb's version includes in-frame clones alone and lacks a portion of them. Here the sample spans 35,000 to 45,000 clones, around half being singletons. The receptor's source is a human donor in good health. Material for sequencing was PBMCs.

CDR3 DNA: TGTGCCAGCAGCTTACGAAAGGCGGGGGGAGATGGCTACACCTTC. It is translated as CASSLRKAGGDGYTF. The chain joins TRBV7-2 to TRBJ1-2, with D perhaps matching TRBD1 (5 bases). The V gene's germline CDR1 is SGHTA and CDR2 FQGNSA. CDR3 length: 15 amino acids. V was pared by 2 bases and J by 6 bases, with 16 bases between.